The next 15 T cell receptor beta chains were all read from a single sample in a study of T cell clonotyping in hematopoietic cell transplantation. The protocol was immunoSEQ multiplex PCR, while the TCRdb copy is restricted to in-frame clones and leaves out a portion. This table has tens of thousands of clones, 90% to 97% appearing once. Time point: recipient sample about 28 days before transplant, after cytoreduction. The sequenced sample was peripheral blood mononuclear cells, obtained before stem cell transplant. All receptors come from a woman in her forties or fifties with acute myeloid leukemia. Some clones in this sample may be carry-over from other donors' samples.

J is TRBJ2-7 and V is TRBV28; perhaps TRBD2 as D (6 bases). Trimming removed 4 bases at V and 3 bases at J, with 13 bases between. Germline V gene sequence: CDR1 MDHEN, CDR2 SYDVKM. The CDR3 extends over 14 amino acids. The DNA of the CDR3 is TGTGCCAGCAGTTCGGCGGGACGACTCTACGAGCAGTACTTC. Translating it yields CASSSAGRLYEQYF.

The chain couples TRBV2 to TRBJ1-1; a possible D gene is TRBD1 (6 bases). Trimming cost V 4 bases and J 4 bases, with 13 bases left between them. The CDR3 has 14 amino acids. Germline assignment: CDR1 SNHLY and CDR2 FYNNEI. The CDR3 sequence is CASSGGTGITEAFF. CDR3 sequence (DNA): TGTGCCAGCAGTGGAGGAACAGGGATCACTGAAGCTTTCTTT. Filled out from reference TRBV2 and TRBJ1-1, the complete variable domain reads EPEVTQTPSHQVTQMGQEVILRCVPISNHLYFYWYRQILGQKVEFLVSFYNNEISEKSEIFDDQFSVERPDGSNFTLKIRSTKLEDSAMYFCASSGGTGITEAFFGQGTRLTVV.

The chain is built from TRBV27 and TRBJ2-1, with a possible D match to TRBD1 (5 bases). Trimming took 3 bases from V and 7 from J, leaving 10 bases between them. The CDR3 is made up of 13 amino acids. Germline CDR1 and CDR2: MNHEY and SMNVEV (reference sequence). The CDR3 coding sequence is TGTGCCAGCAGTTTCTCGGACAAAAATGAGCAGTTCTTC. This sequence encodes CASSFSDKNEQFF.

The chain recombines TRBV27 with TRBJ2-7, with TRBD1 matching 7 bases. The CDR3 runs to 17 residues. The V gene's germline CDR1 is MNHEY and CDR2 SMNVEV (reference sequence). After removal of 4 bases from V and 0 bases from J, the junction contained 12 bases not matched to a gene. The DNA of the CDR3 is TGTGCCAGCAGTTCGAACAACTTGGGACAGACCTCCTACGAGCAGTACTTC. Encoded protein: CASSSNNLGQTSYEQYF.

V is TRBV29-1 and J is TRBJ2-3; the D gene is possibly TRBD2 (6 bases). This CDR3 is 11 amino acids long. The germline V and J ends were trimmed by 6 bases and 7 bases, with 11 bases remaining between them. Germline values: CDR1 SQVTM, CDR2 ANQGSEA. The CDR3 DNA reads TGCAGCGTCGAACTAGCTTATACGCAGTATTTT. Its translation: CSVELAYTQYF.

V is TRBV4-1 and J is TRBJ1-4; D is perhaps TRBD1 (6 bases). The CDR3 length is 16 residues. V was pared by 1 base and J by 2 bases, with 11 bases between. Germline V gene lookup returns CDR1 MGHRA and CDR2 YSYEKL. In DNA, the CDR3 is TGCGCCAGCAGCCAAGGAACAGGGATCACTAATGAAAAACTGTTTTTT. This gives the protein CASSQGTGITNEKLFF.

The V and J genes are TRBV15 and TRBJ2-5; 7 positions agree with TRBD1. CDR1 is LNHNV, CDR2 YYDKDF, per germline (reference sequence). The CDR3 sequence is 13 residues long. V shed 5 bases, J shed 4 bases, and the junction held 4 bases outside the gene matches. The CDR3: CATSRDRRETQYF. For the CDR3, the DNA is TGTGCCACCAGCCGGGACAGAAGAGAGACCCAGTACTTC.

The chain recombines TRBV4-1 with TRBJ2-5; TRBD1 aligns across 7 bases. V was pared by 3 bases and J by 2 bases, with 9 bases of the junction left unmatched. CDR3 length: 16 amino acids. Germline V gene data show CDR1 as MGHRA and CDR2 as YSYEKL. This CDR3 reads CASSQATGTDQETQYF. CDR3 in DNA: TGCGCCAGCAGCCAGGCCACAGGGACAGATCAAGAGACCCAGTACTTC.

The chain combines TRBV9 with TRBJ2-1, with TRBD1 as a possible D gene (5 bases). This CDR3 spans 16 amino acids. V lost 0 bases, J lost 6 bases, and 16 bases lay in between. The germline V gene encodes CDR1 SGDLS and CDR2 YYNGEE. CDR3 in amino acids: CASSVGGGKGFNEQFF. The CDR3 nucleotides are TGTGCCAGCAGCGTAGGGGGCGGAAAGGGCTTCAATGAGCAGTTCTTC.

The CDR3 loop reads CASSSGNSYEQYF. The CDR3 DNA sequence: TGTGCCAGCAGCTCAGGGAACTCCTACGAGCAGTACTTC. V is TRBV5-4 and J is TRBJ2-7; weak D call: TRBD1 (5 bases). CDR3 length: 13 residues. V was trimmed by 3 bases and J by 0 bases, leaving 7 bases between them. From germline, CDR1 is SGHNT and CDR2 YYREEE (reference sequence).

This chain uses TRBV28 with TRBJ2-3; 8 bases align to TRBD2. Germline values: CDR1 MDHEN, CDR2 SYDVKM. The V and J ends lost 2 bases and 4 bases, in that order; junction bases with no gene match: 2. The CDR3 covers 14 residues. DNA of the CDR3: TGTGCCAGCAGTTTAGGCGGGAGGCCAGATACGCAGTATTTT. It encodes CASSLGGRPDTQYF.

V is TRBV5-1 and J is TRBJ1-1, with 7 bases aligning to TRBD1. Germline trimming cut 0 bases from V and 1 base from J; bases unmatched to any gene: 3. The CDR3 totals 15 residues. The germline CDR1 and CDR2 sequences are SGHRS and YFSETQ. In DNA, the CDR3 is TGCGCCAGCAGCTTGGGGGGGACAGCGAACACTGAAGCTTTCTTT. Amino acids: CASSLGGTANTEAFF.

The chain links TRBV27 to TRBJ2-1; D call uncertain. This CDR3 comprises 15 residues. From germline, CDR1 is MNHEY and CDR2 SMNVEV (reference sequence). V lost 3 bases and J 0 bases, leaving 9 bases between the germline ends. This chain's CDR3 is CASSFPGSSYNEQFF. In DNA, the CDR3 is TGTGCCAGCAGTTTTCCCGGAAGCTCCTACAATGAGCAGTTCTTC.

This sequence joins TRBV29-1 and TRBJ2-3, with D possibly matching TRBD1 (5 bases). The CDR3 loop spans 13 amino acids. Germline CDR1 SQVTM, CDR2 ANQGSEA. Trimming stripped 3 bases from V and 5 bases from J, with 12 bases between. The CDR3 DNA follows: TGCAGCGTTGATCCGCAGGGTCTAGATACGCAGTATTTT. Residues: CSVDPQGLDTQYF.

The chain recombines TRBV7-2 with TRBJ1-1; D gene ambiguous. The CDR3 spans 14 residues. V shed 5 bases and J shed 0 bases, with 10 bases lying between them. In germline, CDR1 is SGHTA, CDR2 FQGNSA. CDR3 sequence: CASSAPGLNTEAFF. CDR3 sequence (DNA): TGTGCCAGCAGCGCCCCGGGCCTGAACACTGAAGCTTTCTTT.